This T cell receptor (beta chain) was recorded in a study of cytomegalovirus exposure and HLA in healthy donors. Study-wide results and caveats: Later genetic work tied a missense DCLRE1C variant to beta-chain V and J trimming.

Comments on this clone: Antigen unknown.

The PCR ran on 60 Vbeta and 13 Jbeta primers. The method was immunoSEQ multiplex PCR; TCRdb's version includes in-frame clones alone and lacks a portion of them. The sample has about 160,000 clones; around 80% are singletons. Germline values: CDR1 MDHEN, CDR2 SYDVKM. The CDR3 has 15 residues. V lost 11 bases and J lost 0; bases outside the gene matches: 6. The clonotype comes from a male donor in good health and CMV-seropositive. The J gene is TRBJ2-2, the V gene TRBV28, with TRBD1 identical over 10 bases. Sequenced material: PBMCs. CDR3 bases: TGTGCCGGCCGGACAGGGGGAGCGAACACCGGGGAGCTGTTTTTT. This codes for CAGRTGGANTGELFF.